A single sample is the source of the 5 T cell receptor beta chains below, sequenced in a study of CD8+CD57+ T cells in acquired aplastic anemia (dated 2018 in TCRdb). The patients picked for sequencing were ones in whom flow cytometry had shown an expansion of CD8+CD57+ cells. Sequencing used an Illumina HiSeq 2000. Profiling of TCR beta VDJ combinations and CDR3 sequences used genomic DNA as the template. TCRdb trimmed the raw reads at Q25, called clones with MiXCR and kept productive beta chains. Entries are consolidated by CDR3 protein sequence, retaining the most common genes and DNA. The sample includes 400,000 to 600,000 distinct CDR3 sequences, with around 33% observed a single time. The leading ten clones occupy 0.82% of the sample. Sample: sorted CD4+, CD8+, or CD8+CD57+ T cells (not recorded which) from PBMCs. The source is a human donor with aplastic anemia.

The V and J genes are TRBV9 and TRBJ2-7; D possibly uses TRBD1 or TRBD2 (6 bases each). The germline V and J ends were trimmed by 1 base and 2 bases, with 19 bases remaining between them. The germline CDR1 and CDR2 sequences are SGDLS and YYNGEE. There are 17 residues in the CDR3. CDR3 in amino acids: CASSVIDRGDRTYEQYF. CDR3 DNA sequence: TGTGCCAGCAGCGTAATCGATAGGGGGGACCGCACCTACGAGCAGTACTTC.

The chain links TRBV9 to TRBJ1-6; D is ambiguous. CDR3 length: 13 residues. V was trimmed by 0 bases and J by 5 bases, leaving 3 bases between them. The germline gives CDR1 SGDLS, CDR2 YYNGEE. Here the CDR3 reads CASSVAHNSPLHF. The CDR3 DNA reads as TGTGCCAGCAGCGTAGCTCATAATTCACCCCTCCACTTT.

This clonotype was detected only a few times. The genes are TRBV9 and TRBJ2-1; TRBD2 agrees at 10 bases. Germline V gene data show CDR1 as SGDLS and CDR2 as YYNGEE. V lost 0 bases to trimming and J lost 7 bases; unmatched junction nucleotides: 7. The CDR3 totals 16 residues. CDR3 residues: CASSVVSSGSLNEQFF. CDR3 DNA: TGTGCCAGCAGCGTAGTGTCTAGCGGGAGTTTGAATGAGCAGTTCTTC.

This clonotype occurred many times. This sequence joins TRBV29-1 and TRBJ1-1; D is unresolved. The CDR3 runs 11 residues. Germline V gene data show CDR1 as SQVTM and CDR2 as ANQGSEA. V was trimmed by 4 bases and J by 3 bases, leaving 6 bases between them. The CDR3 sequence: CSVAGDTEAFF. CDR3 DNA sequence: TGCAGCGTTGCTGGGGACACTGAAGCTTTCTTT.

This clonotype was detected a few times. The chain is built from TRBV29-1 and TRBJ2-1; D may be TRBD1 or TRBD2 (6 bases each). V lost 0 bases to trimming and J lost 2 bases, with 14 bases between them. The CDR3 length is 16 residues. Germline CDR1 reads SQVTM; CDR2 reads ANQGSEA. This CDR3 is CSVEESGGAAYNEQFF. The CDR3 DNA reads TGCAGCGTTGAAGAATCCGGGGGCGCTGCCTACAATGAGCAGTTCTTC.